The 24 T cell receptor beta chains below come from one sample, sequenced in a study of T cell responses to AZD1222 COVID-19 vaccine. The method was immunoSEQ multiplex PCR; TCRdb's version includes in-frame clones alone and lacks a portion of them. The sample shows 150,000 or so clones, about 90% of them seen only once. The source material was peripheral blood, sampled 28 days after the second AZD1222 dose. The receptors stem from an adult who received the AZD1222 COVID-19 vaccine.

This chain uses TRBV19 with TRBJ2-7; 10 nucleotides line up with TRBD1. V lost 8 bases to trimming and J lost 4 bases; unmatched junction nucleotides: 20. This CDR3 comprises 18 residues. Germline V lookup: CDR1 LNHDA, CDR2 SQIVND (reference sequence). The CDR3 sequence is CASLLIPPGQGNIYEQYF. The CDR3, as DNA: TGTGCCAGTTTGTTAATCCCCCCGGGACAGGGGAATATATACGAGCAGTACTTC.

The chain links TRBV6-5 to TRBJ1-5; tentatively, D is TRBD1 (5 bases). The CDR3 sequence is 15 residues long. Trimming pared 7 bases from V and 4 bases from J, leaving 17 bases between. Germline V gives CDR1 MNHEY, CDR2 SVGAGI. CDR3 protein: CASNGNSAGNQPQHF. The CDR3 DNA reads as TGTGCCAGCAACGGCAATTCGGCAGGGAATCAGCCCCAGCATTTT.

The chain uses TRBV30 and TRBJ2-1; TRBD2 agrees at 13 bases. The CDR3 loop spans 18 amino acids. V lost 8 bases and J lost 0; bases outside the gene matches: 13. Germline V gene sequence: CDR1 GTSNPN, CDR2 SVGIG (reference sequence). The CDR3 DNA reads as TGTGCCGGCCACTCCGGGACTAGCGGGACTCGCTCCTACAATGAGCAGTTCTTC. This codes for CAGHSGTSGTRSYNEQFF.

The V call is TRBV3-1 (or the pseudogene TRBV3-2), the J call TRBJ2-1; 10 bases align to TRBD1. CDR3 length equals 14 residues. Germline V CDR1 and CDR2: LGHDT, YNNKEL (reference sequence). J lost 3 bases, V lost 6 bases, and 2 bases had no gene match. CDR3: CASRGTGVYNEQFF. The CDR3 coding sequence is TGTGCCAGCAGAGGGACAGGGGTCTACAATGAGCAGTTCTTC.

The chain uses TRBV28 and TRBJ1-2; D remains ambiguous. This CDR3 has 13 residues. Trimming took off 8 bases at V and 8 bases at J, with 18 bases between the two ends. The V gene's germline CDR1 is MDHEN and CDR2 SYDVKM. The CDR3 here is CASREPTYGGYTF. The CDR3 DNA reads as TGTGCCAGCCGAGAACCGACGTACGGAGGCTACACCTTC.

This clone was seen a few times. This chain links TRBV6-1 with TRBJ1-2; a weak D match, TRBD1 (5 bases). Germline V CDR1 and CDR2: MNHNS, SASEGT. The V end lost 0 bases, the J end lost 7 bases, and 9 bases lay between the germline ends. The CDR3 has 13 amino acids. This chain's CDR3 is CASSEAGDSGYTF. The CDR3 DNA reads TGTGCCAGCAGTGAAGCAGGGGATAGTGGCTACACCTTC.

This clone appeared a single time. This chain joins TRBV6-5 and TRBJ2-5; no clear D. The V gene's germline CDR1 is MNHEY and CDR2 SVGAGI. Trimming pared 2 bases from V and 2 bases from J, leaving 15 bases between. This CDR3 spans 16 amino acids. The CDR3 DNA is TGTGCCAGCAGTTACGGAGACAATCTACGTCAAGAGACCCAGTACTTC. This gives the protein CASSYGDNLRQETQYF.

This chain joins TRBV29-1 and TRBJ1-2; 9 bases match TRBD1. V trimming: 7 bases; J trimming: 8 bases; junction bases outside the gene matches: 14. This CDR3 region has 14 residues. Germline CDR1 is SQVTM and CDR2 is ANQGSEA. The CDR3 sequence: CSAGDRDRVRGYTF. The DNA of the CDR3 is TGCAGCGCGGGGGACCGGGACAGGGTTCGGGGCTACACCTTC.

The chain links TRBV10-3 to TRBJ2-7; the D is unclear. From germline, CDR1 is ENHRY and CDR2 SYGVKD. Trimming removed 11 bases at V and 7 bases at J, with 27 bases between. The CDR3 is 15 amino acids. The CDR3 region is CASRKGFDLLSEQYF. CDR3 DNA: TGTGCCTCAAGGAAGGGATTCGACCTCCTATCGGAGCAGTACTTC.

V and J are TRBV21-1 and TRBJ2-1; whether TRBD1, the table's D call, matches the DNA was not checked. TRBV21-1 is a pseudogene locus. The CDR3 is 13 amino acids. The CDR3 loop reads CASTPGTENEQFF. DNA for the CDR3: TGTGCCAGCACCCCCGGGACAGAAAATGAGCAGTTCTTC.

This chain uses TRBV24-1 with TRBJ2-2; TRBD1 matches at 9 bases. The germline gives CDR1 KGHDR, CDR2 SFDVKD. Germline trimming cut 5 bases from V and 5 bases from J; bases unmatched to any gene: 8. This CDR3 region has 16 residues. In nucleotides, the CDR3 is TGTGCCACCAGTGCCCTGAGCGGACAGGGGACCGGGGAGCTGTTTTTT. It translates to CATSALSGQGTGELFF.

This chain connects TRBV5-1 to TRBJ2-1, with D unresolved. The CDR3 covers 15 residues. Germline-derived CDR1 and CDR2 are SGHRS and YFSETQ. The V end was cut by 4 bases, the J end by 1 base, with 12 bases between. CDR3 protein: CASSPTGESYNEQFF. The CDR3 nucleotides are TGCGCCAGCAGCCCAACTGGAGAATCCTACAATGAGCAGTTCTTC.

This chain joins TRBV6-6 and TRBJ1-6, with D hard to call. The germline gives CDR1 MNHNY, CDR2 SVGAGI (reference sequence). Trimming took off 2 bases at V and 7 bases at J, with 9 bases between the two ends. The CDR3 covers 14 residues. The CDR3 DNA is TGTGCCAGCAGTTACGGCGAAAGAAATTCACCCCTCCACTTT. Its protein product is CASSYGERNSPLHF.

The rearrangement uses TRBV2 and TRBJ1-5; TRBD1 matches at 8 bases. The CDR3 is 16 residues long. Germline V gene data show CDR1 as SNHLY and CDR2 as FYNNEI. Trimming cost V 5 bases and J 5 bases; bases outside gene matches: 11. The CDR3 DNA follows: TGTGCCAGCAGTTTGGCCGGACAGGGAGGGCATCAGCCCCAGCATTTT. Translated, it gives CASSLAGQGGHQPQHF.

The chain couples TRBV7-9 to TRBJ1-2; no definite D call. Germline loops: CDR1 SEHNR, CDR2 FQNEAQ (reference sequence). CDR3 length equals 11 residues. V was cut by 2 bases and J by 14 bases, with 12 bases left in between. CDR3 residues: CASSLIYRATF. In DNA, the CDR3 is TGTGCCAGCAGCTTAATTTACCGAGCGACCTTC. Using reference TRBV7-9 and TRBJ1-2 for the parts outside the CDR3, the full variable domain is DTGVSQNPRHKITKRGQNVTFRCDPISEHNRLYWYRQTLGQGPEFLTYFQNEAQLEKSRLLSDRFSAERPKGSFSTLEIQRTEQGDSAMYLCASSLIYRATFGSGTRLTVV.

The V call is TRBV4-1, the J call TRBJ2-3; 12 bases agree with TRBD1. CDR1 and CDR2 (germline): MGHRA, YSYEKL. The CDR3 runs 17 residues. The J segment lost 4 bases and the V segment lost 6 bases, leaving 11 bases of the junction unmatched. The CDR3 sequence is CASRQTLGTGGPDTQYF. The CDR3 bases are TGCGCCAGCAGGCAAACCCTCGGGACAGGGGGCCCAGATACGCAGTATTTT.

This chain joins TRBV11-2 and TRBJ2-3, with 9 nucleotides matching TRBD1. The CDR3 covers 19 residues. Germline V gene lookup returns CDR1 SGHAT and CDR2 FQNNGV. Trimming at V came to 0 bases and at J to 4 bases, leaving 14 bases not matched to a gene. Written as DNA, the CDR3 is TGTGCCAGCAGCTTAGATAGGGGGAGGACAGGGGTCGGGGCAGATACGCAGTATTTT. This gives the protein CASSLDRGRTGVGADTQYF. The full variable domain, with the rest looked up from reference TRBV11-2 and TRBJ2-3, is EAGVAQSPRYKIIEKRQSVAFWCNPISGHATLYWYQQILGQGPKLLIQFQNNGVVDDSQLPKDRFSAERLKGVDSTLKIQPAKLEDSAVYLCASSLDRGRTGVGADTQYFGPGTRLTVL.

The chain couples TRBV28 to TRBJ1-2; a weak D match, TRBD1 (5 bases). The CDR3 contains 21 residues. The germline V and J ends were trimmed by 4 bases and 4 bases, with 34 bases remaining between them. CDR1 and CDR2 (germline): MDHEN, SYDVKM. Here the CDR3 DNA reads TGTGCCAGCAGTTCTCCTACGCGGGCCGGGGCGGGATCGAGTCCAGGCTATGGCTACACCTTC. Amino acids: CASSSPTRAGAGSSPGYGYTF.

The chain recombines TRBV28 with TRBJ1-2; D is possibly TRBD1 (6 bases). From germline, CDR1 is MDHEN and CDR2 SYDVKM. The V end was cut by 7 bases, the J end by 2 bases, with 11 bases between. The CDR3 contains 13 residues. CDR3 in amino acids: CASIGQSNYGYTF. CDR3 nucleotide sequence: TGTGCCAGCATAGGACAGTCGAACTATGGCTACACCTTC.

The rearrangement uses TRBV3-1 (or the pseudogene TRBV3-2) and TRBJ1-1; D perhaps matches TRBD1 (6 bases). Germline CDR1 and CDR2: LGHDT and YNNKEL (reference sequence). Trimming removed 4 bases at V and 8 bases at J, with 14 bases between. The CDR3 spans 13 residues. The CDR3 sequence is CASSLRTEGEAFF. In nucleotides, the CDR3 is TGTGCCAGCAGCCTGCGGACAGAAGGGGAAGCTTTCTTT.

The chain carries TRBV6-2 or TRBV6-3 and TRBJ1-5; D possibly corresponds to TRBD1 (6 bases). Per germline, CDR1 MNHEY and CDR2 SVGEGT. With 5 bases removed from V and 0 bases from J, the gap between germline ends came to 11 bases. This CDR3 has 15 amino acids. CDR3 in amino acids: CASSTSDSSNQPQHF. The CDR3 DNA reads TGTGCCAGCAGTACCTCGGACAGTAGCAATCAGCCCCAGCATTTT.

The chain couples TRBV28 to TRBJ1-5; TRBD1 matches 7 bases. There are 14 residues in the CDR3. The V segment lost 10 bases and the J segment 10 bases; nucleotides outside the gene matches: 16. Germline loops: CDR1 MDHEN, CDR2 SYDVKM. CDR3 DNA: TGTGCCACCAATAGTCCAGGAGGGGGCAGCCCCCAGCATTTT. Translated: CATNSPGGGSPQHF.

The rearrangement joins TRBV28 to TRBJ1-5; perhaps TRBD1 as D (6 bases). V was trimmed by 5 bases and J by 6 bases, leaving 14 bases between them. The CDR3 extends over 14 amino acids. CDR1 and CDR2 (germline): MDHEN, SYDVKM. The CDR3 loop is CASSDWPGVQPQHF. The CDR3 DNA is TGTGCCAGCAGTGATTGGCCAGGGGTTCAGCCCCAGCATTTT.

V and J are TRBV2 and TRBJ2-3; 9 bases are a match to TRBD2. With 4 bases clipped from V and 4 bases from J, the junction kept 6 bases outside the gene matches. The CDR3 is 15 residues long. CDR1 SNHLY and CDR2 FYNNEI come from the germline V gene. CDR3 bases: TGTGCCAGCAGTGGGCCAAAGCGGGGGGCAGATACGCAGTATTTT. This sequence encodes CASSGPKRGADTQYF.